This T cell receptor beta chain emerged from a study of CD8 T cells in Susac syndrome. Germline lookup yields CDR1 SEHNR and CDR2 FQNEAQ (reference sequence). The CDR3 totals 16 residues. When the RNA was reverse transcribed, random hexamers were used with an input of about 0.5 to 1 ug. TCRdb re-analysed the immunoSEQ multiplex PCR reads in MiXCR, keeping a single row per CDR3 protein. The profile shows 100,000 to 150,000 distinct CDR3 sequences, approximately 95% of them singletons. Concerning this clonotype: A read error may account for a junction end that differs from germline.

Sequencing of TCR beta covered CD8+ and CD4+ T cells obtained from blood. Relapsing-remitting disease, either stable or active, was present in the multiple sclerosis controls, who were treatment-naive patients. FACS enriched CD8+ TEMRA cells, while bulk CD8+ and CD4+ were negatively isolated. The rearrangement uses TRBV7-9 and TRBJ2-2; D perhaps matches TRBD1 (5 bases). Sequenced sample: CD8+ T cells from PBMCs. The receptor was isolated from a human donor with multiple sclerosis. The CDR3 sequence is CTSSQSPTDPTGELFF. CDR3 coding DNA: TGTACCAGCAGCCAAAGCCCGACAGACCCCACCGGGGAGCTGTTTTTT.